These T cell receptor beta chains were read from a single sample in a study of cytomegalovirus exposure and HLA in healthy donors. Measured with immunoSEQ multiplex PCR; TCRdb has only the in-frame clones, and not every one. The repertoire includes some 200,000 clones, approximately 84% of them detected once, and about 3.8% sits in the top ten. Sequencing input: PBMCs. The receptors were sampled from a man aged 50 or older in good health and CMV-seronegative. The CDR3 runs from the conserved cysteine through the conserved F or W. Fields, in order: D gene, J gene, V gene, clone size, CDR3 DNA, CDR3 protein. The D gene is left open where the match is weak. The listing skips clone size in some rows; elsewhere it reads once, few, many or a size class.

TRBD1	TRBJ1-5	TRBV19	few	TGTGCCAGTAGTATGGCCGGGACAGGGGTACGCAATCAGCCCCAGCATTTT	CASSMAGTGVRNQPQHF
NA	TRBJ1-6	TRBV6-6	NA	TGTGCCAGCAGTTACTCGTTTGACAGTTATTCACCCCTCCACTTT	CASSYSFDSYSPLHF
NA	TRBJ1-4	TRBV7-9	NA	TGTTCCAGCAGCTTAGGACCAGGGCTTGAAAAACTGTTTTTT	CSSSLGPGLEKLFF
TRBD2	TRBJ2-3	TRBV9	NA	TGTGCCAGCAGCCCTGGACTAGCGGGGGGGCCCACGACCACAGATACGCAGTATTTT	CASSPGLAGGPTTTDTQYF
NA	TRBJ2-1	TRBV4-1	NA	TGCGCCAGCAGCCACTTAAACAATGAGCAGTTCTTC	CASSHLNNEQFF
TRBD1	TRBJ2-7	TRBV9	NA	TGTGCCAGCAGCCGAAGGGGGACAGACTCCTACGAGCAGTACTTC	CASSRRGTDSYEQYF
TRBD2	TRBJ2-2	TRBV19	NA	TGTGCCAGTAGTCCGGGACTAGCGGGGCTTACCGGGGAGCTGTTTTTT	CASSPGLAGLTGELFF
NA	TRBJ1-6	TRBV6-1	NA	TGTGCCAGCAGTGAAGCCCCGACAGGCTTAAATTCACCCCTCCACTTT	CASSEAPTGLNSPLHF
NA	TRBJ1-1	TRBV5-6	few	TGTGCCAGCAGCCTAAGGAGAACTGAAGCTTTCTTT	CASSLRRTEAFF
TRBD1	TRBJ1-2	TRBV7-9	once	TGTGCCAGCAGCTTGCGACAGGGAACGGAAGGCTACACCTTC	CASSLRQGTEGYTF
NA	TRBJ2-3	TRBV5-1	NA	TGCGCCAGCAGGGAAGGACTGTCCACAGATACGCAGTATTTT	CASREGLSTDTQYF
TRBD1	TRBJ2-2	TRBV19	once	TGTGCCAGTAGTATAGGGCAGGGGGCGAACACCGGGGAGCTGTTTTTT	CASSIGQGANTGELFF
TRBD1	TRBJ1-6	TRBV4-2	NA	TGTGCCAGCAGCCAAGGACAGGGGAATTCACCCCTCCACTTT	CASSQGQGNSPLHF
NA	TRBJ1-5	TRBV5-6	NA	TGTGCCAGCAGCTTGGGCAGGGGAAGCAATCAGCCCCAGCATTTT	CASSLGRGSNQPQHF
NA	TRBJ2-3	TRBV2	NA	TGTGCCAGCAGTTCAACAGATACGCAGTATTTT	CASSSTDTQYF
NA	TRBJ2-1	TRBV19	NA	TGTGCCAGTAGTAACGGAAGGGGCTACAATGAGCAGTTCTTC	CASSNGRGYNEQFF
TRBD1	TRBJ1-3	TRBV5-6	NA	TGTGCCAGCAGCATCGCCGGACAGGCTCATTCCCAAAACACCATATATTTT	CASSIAGQAHSQNTIYF
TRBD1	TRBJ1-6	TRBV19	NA	TGTGCCAGTAGTTCTGACAGGGGTATTAATTCACCCCTCCACTTT	CASSSDRGINSPLHF
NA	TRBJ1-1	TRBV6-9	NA	TGTGCCAGCAGTTACAGGAATTACACTGAAGCTTTCTTT	CASSYRNYTEAFF
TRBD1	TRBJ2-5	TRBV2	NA	TGTGCCAGCACCCCGGACAGGCTCGGGGAGACCCAGTACTTC	CASTPDRLGETQYF
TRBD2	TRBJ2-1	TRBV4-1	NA	TGCGCCAGCAGCTTTAGCGGGGCGGACTACAATGAGCAGTTCTTC	CASSFSGADYNEQFF
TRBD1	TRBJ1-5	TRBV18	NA	TGTGCCAGCTCTGAACAGTGGACAGGGCCTAATAGCAATCAGCCCCAGCATTTT	CASSEQWTGPNSNQPQHF
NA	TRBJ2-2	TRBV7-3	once	TGTGCCAGCAGCTTACGGTCAACGGTCTCCGGGGAGCTGTTTTTT	CASSLRSTVSGELFF
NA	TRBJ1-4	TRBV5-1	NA	TGCGCCAGCAGCTTTGGTCCAGGGACTAATGAAAAACTGTTTTTT	CASSFGPGTNEKLFF
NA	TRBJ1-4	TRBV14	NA	TGTGCCAGCAGTCGTGGGAGCGCCTCTGAAAAACTGTTTTTT	CASSRGSASEKLFF
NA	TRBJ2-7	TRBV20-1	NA	TGCAGTGCCGGTCTACAGGGAATCCAGTACTTC	CSAGLQGIQYF
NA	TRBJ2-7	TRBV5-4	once	TGTGCCAGCAGTTCACAGGAGTCCTACGAGCAGTACTTC	CASSSQESYEQYF
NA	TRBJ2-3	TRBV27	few	TGTGCCAGCAGTTTATTCCACGGAGGTACGCAGTATTTT	CASSLFHGGTQYF
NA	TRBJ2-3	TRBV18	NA	TGTGCCAGCTCAACTAGAGAGTACAGACCAGATACGCAGTATTTT	CASSTREYRPDTQYF
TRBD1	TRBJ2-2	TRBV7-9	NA	TGTGCCAGCAGCCGAGATAAGGACAGGACAAACGGGGAGCTGTTTTTT	CASSRDKDRTNGELFF
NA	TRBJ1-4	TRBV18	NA	TGTGCCAGCTCAGCAAACACCGCAACTAATGAAAAACTGTTTTTT	CASSANTATNEKLFF
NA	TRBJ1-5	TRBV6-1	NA	TGTGCCAGCAGTGAAGGGCTGTATCATCAGCCCCAGCATTTT	CASSEGLYHQPQHF
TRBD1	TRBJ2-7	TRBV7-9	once	TGTGCCAGCAGCTTACAAGGGGGCTTCTACGAGCAGTACTTC	CASSLQGGFYEQYF
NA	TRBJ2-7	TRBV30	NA	TGTGCCTGGAGTGTACCTATGATGAGCTCCTACGAGCAGTACTTC	CAWSVPMMSSYEQYF
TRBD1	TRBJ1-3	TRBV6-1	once	TGTGCCAGCAGTGTCAGACAGGGAGACACCATATATTTT	CASSVRQGDTIYF
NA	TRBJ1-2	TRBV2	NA	TGTGCCAGCAGTGAGGTTGCGGCCTATGGCTACACCTTC	CASSEVAAYGYTF
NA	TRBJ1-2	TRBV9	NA	TGTGCCAGCAGCGTAGCTACAGGGAACTATGGCTACACCTTC	CASSVATGNYGYTF
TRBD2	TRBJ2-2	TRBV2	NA	TGTGCCAGCACGGTACTAGCGGGGTCCGGGGGGGAGCTGTTTTTT	CASTVLAGSGGELFF
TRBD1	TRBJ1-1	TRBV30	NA	TGTGCCTGGGTAAAACAGGGGATTGGAACTGAAGCTTTCTTT	CAWVKQGIGTEAFF
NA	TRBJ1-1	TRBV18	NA	TGTGCCAGCTCACCACCGGCAGGTTTAGAAGCTTTCTTT	CASSPPAGLEAFF
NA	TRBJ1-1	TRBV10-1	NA	TGCGCCAGCACTCAGGGGTCGGGGCTTGGGTTGAGGCGAGCTTTCTTT	CASTQGSGLGLRRAFF
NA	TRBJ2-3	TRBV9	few	TGTGCCAGCAGCAAGACAGGACAGAGCACAGATACGCAGTATTTT	CASSKTGQSTDTQYF
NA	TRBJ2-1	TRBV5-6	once	TGTGCCAGCAGCTTGGGGGGGCCCTACAATGAGCAGTTCTTC	CASSLGGPYNEQFF
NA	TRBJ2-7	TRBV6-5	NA	TGTGCCAGCAGTTACTCTGGCTTCTCCTACGAGCAGTACTTC	CASSYSGFSYEQYF
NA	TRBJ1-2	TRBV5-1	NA	TGCGCCAGCAGTCTACAGGGTGACTATGGCTACACCTTC	CASSLQGDYGYTF
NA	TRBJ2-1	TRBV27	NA	TGTGCCAGCAGTTTAGTGACGGGAGCCTACAATGAGCAGTTCTTC	CASSLVTGAYNEQFF
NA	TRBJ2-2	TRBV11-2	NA	TGTGCCAGCTGCAGGGAAAACGGCGGGGAGCTGTTTTTT	CASCRENGGELFF
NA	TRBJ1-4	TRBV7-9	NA	TGTGCCAGCAGCAAGGCGGCAACTAATGAAAAACTGTTTTTT	CASSKAATNEKLFF
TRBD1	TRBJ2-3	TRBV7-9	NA	TGTGCCAGCAGCTGGACAGGCTTGGATACGCAGTATTTT	CASSWTGLDTQYF
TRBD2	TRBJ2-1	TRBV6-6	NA	TGTGCCAGCAGTCAGACTAGCGGGGCATACAATGAGCAGTTCTTC	CASSQTSGAYNEQFF
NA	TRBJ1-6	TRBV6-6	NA	TGTGCCAGCATGGAGCAGCTTAATTCACCCCTCCACTTT	CASMEQLNSPLHF
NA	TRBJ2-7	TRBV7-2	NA	TGTGCCAGCAGCTTAGTGGGACACTTCTACGAGCAGTACTTC	CASSLVGHFYEQYF
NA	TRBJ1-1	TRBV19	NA	TGTGCCAGTAGTCTGGGGCACACTGAAGCTTTCTTT	CASSLGHTEAFF